This TCR beta chain was captured by sequencing in a study of cytomegalovirus exposure and HLA in healthy donors (dated 2017 in TCRdb). For context, the study as a whole: A later analysis indicated that the 130 or so validation repertoires were generated on the platform also employed for the 666 repertoires of the first cohort. The aim of the study was to test whether cataloging public T cell receptors could identify signatures of past pathogen exposure. Besides the first cohort of about 730 subjects, a separate validation cohort made up of over 100 different subjects was used. To predict cytomegalovirus infection status, the study brought together high-throughput TCR immunosequencing, statistical association of individual TCRs with disease status, and machine learning. Overall study results and their limits: Across donors, most TCR sequences were observed very rarely, whereas some public TCRs were present in many individuals. The study gave a list of 150 to 200 TCR beta chains associated with cytomegalovirus. A later analysis had no HLA typing for the validation cohort, so co-occurrence there was scored across all 110 or so repertoires. According to the authors, the approach could potentially be generalized to other disease states and immunological phenotypes. Subsequent analysis determined that TCRs grouped into clusters in the first cohort also showed a tendency toward co-occurrence across the 120 or so validation repertoires, and roughly 95% of cluster scores exceeded 0. Cytomegalovirus status was reported to be diagnosed by the classifier with high specificity and sensitivity in both the original and validation cohorts. In vitro tests confirmed that three of the cytomegalovirus-associated TCR beta chains recognize cytomegalovirus antigens.

The donors were included in the validation cohort of approximately 130 subjects, a group kept apart from the approximately 650-subject first cohort. From the cysteine up to the phenylalanine, the CDR3 has a length of 14 residues. Here the CDR3 DNA is all that survives: 42 bases in frame from base 1. Clipping removes 7 bases from V and 4 bases from J, with 5 as the unmatched junction base count. The germline V gene (reference sequence) yields MNHEY for CDR1 and SMNVEV for CDR2. This clone appeared a single time. Its antigen specificity is not known. Qualities for individual bases were not recorded, and no much larger clone is one base off. Library preparation used the immunoSEQ multiplex PCR assay. On the authors' methods: A statistical classification framework was built for diagnosing cytomegalovirus status from the catalog of TCR beta chain sequences. Imported from immuneACCESS, the table was reduced by TCRdb to in-frame sequences with V and J called. These copies leave out some clones; in studies compared against another copy, an unresolved V gene accounts for under half, and the cause of the remainder is not known. The DNA was the basis for D and trimming; V, J and clone size are from that table. Recorded for this sample are around 150,000 clones; around 85% of them occurred a single time. The ten most abundant clones make up 2% to 2.5% of the sample.

This receptor was identified in a man in his thirties or forties in good health and CMV-seropositive. Material: PBMCs. Recombination linked TRBV27 to TRBJ1-2; 11 bases in between match TRBD1. The CDR3 reads CASTRTGGVYGYTF. The sequenced DNA is TGTGCCAGCACTAGGACAGGGGGCGTCTATGGCTACACCTTC.